This T cell receptor (beta chain) was recorded in a study of technical replicates of blood from several donors (dated by TCRdb to the late 2010s). A word on this clone: Its antigen remains undetermined. Base qualities are missing; no much larger clone stands one base away.

For CDR1 and CDR2, the germline V gene lists SGHTA and FQGNSA. Unmatched junction bases come to 15, with V trimmed by 0 bases and J by 2 bases. The CDR3 covers 19 residues, taking in both the cysteine and the phenylalanine. Only CDR3 DNA is held: 57 bases, read in frame from base 1. Library prep was done by the immunoSEQ multiplex PCR assay. Entries here come from immuneACCESS through TCRdb and include only in-frame sequences with V and J called. Some clones fail to appear in such tables; in the studies checked, an unresolved V gene covers under half of the shortfall, and the cause of the remainder is unknown. This sample is represented by tens of thousands of clones; 90% to 97% of them were singletons. Jointly, the top ten make up 0.36% of the sample.

The clonotype originates from a human donor in good health. The chain is made from TRBV7-2 and TRBJ2-7; 8 of the junction bases match TRBD2. The sequenced material came from T cells isolated from PBMCs. The nucleotides are TGTGCCAGCAGCTTAGCGCGTACGAGAATAGCGGGGACACCCTACGAGCAGTACTTC. This encodes CASSLARTRIAGTPYEQYF.